These 8 T cell receptor beta chains were sequenced from one sample in a study of shared clonotypes between healthy human individuals. Data came from immunoSEQ multiplex PCR; TCRdb stores just in-frame clones and leaves some out. The profile shows just over 2,000,000 clones, 90% to 95% of them singletons. Sequencing was carried out using naive CD4+ T cells sorted from blood. Subset described: CD45RA+ positively selected. Every receptor here comes from a man younger than 35 in good health.

The chain links TRBV6-5 to TRBJ2-3; D remains unclear. Germline V gives CDR1 MNHEY, CDR2 SVGAGI. Trimming left V 6 bases short and J 4 bases short, with 8 bases between. The CDR3 spans 12 residues. Here the CDR3 reads CASREGPDTQYF. The DNA of the CDR3 is TGTGCCAGCAGGGAAGGGCCAGATACGCAGTATTTT.

The rearrangement joins TRBV5-4 to TRBJ2-5, with 10 bases that match TRBD2. Per the germline V gene, CDR1 is SGHNT and CDR2 is YYREEE (reference sequence). This CDR3 contains 15 residues. Trimming at V came to 5 bases and at J to 2 bases, leaving 6 bases not matched to a gene. The CDR3 coding sequence is TGTGCCAGCAGTCAGGTACTAGCGGGGCAAGAGACCCAGTACTTC. This encodes CASSQVLAGQETQYF.

The J gene is TRBJ1-2, the V gene TRBV20-1; D remains unclear. This CDR3 contains 11 residues. Germline V gives CDR1 DFQATT, CDR2 SNEGSKA (reference sequence). CDR3 residues: CRGGGFGGYTF. The CDR3 region has the DNA TGCAGGGGAGGTGGCTTTGGTGGCTACACCTTC.

The chain employs TRBV2 and TRBJ2-2; D unclear. This CDR3 spans 10 amino acids. The V gene lost 4 bases and the J gene lost 8 bases, with 2 bases spanning the gap. Germline V CDR1 and CDR2: SNHLY, FYNNEI. For the CDR3, the DNA is TGTGCCAGCAGTGGAGGGGAGCTGTTTTTT. Residues: CASSGGELFF.

This clone was detected once. The chain joins TRBV30 to TRBJ2-7; the D gene is possibly TRBD2 (5 bases). The CDR3 length is 14 residues. V lost 2 bases, J lost 3 bases, and 14 bases lay in between. Germline loops: CDR1 GTSNPN, CDR2 SVGIG (reference sequence). CDR3 in amino acids: CAWSPPGSYYEQYF. The CDR3, as DNA: TGTGCCTGGAGTCCGCCGGGATCCTACTACGAGCAGTACTTC.

Notes on this clone: Other DNA sequences in this sample translate to the same CDR3. The chain is built from TRBV18 and TRBJ2-3, with no clear D. The germline V and J ends were trimmed by 6 bases and 3 bases, with 7 bases remaining between them. CDR3 size: 12 residues. Looked up from germline, CDR1 is KGHSH and CDR2 is LQKENI. CDR3 sequence (DNA): TGTGCCAGCTCCCTGAGGACAGATACGCAGTATTTT. It is translated as CASSLRTDTQYF.

The chain is built from TRBV27 and TRBJ1-6; D is perhaps TRBD1 (5 bases). The CDR3 extends over 17 amino acids. Germline-derived CDR1 and CDR2 are MNHEY and SMNVEV (reference sequence). Trimming stripped 3 bases from V and 0 bases from J, with 12 bases between. CDR3 region: CASSLKGPSSYNSPLHF. For the CDR3, the DNA is TGTGCCAGCAGTTTGAAGGGACCGAGCTCCTATAATTCACCCCTCCACTTT.

V usage is TRBV30 and J usage is TRBJ1-6; D unresolved. CDR1 is GTSNPN and CDR2 is SVGIG in the germline V gene (reference sequence). V lost 3 bases and J lost 9, with 18 bases in between. This CDR3 region has 15 residues. In DNA, the CDR3 is TGTGCCTGGAGGGAGCTGTGGTTGGGCGGTTCACCCCTCCACTTT. Encoded protein: CAWRELWLGGSPLHF.